This entry describes one T cell receptor (beta chain). These data belong to a study of blood T cell repertoires in COVID-19. As for the study in general: From T cells, B-cell-depleted T cells, or PBMCs came the material, which was cDNA or gDNA.

Trimming removed 9 bases from V and 7 bases from J, with 19 bases in between. CDR1 is LNHDA, CDR2 SQIVND, per germline (reference sequence). This CDR3 has 15 residues. In the source study's methods: The assay estimated nucleated cells by amplifying reference gene primers. Repertoires were generated with immunoSEQ multiplex PCR, while TCRdb's copy carries only in-frame clones and drops some. That table is the source of V, J and clone size, and D and trimming were worked out from the DNA. The profile shows 65,000 to 85,000 clones, around nine tenths of them singletons. The TCR was taken from a human donor in a cohort sampled during active COVID-19. Sequencing was carried out using peripheral blood. The chain links TRBV19 to TRBJ1-6, with TRBD1 as a possible D gene (5 bases). CDR3 sequence reads: CASRDFPKANSPLHF. The CDR3 region has the DNA TGTGCCAGCAGGGACTTCCCCAAGGCGAATTCACCCCTCCACTTT.